This T cell receptor (beta chain) is from a study of blood T cells in healthy people across ages. General study findings and limits: Versus aged donors, long-lived donors had higher diversity and more naive CD4+ cells.

This clonotype appeared a few times. Its antigen is not known. Through a sample-barcoded 5' primer and a J-beta primer mix, a second PCR was run for roughly 6 to 11 cycles. Template switching added a 12-random-nucleotide identifier to every cDNA molecule. Sequencing of every sample gave 3 million or more CDR3-containing paired-end reads. TCRdb independently ran MiXCR on the 5' RACE reads; one entry per CDR3 protein. The data hold hundreds of thousands of distinct CDR3 sequences, with approximately 59% observed a single time. Every participating donor contributed about 10 milliliters of peripheral blood through a draw. The CDR3 is 12 residues long. Trimming left V 1 base short and J 9 bases short, with 10 bases between. Germline V gene sequence: CDR1 DFQATT, CDR2 SNEGSKA (reference sequence).

The gene calls are TRBV20-1 and TRBJ2-1, with D perhaps TRBD1 or TRBD2 (5 bases each). The receptor comes from a man in his fifties or sixties in good health. The sample taken for sequencing was blood. The CDR3 spells CSARGGVFEQFF. CDR3 DNA sequence: TGCAGTGCTAGAGGAGGGGTCTTTGAGCAGTTCTTC.